Each of the 29 T cell receptor beta chains below was sequenced from the same sample in a study of human T cells and chemical hapten exposure. TCRdb processed the RACE reads anew with MiXCR; each CDR3 protein has one entry. Of 75,000 to 100,000 distinct CDR3 sequences detected, around 11% appear once; the ten largest clones hold less than 2.5%. Regarding time point: patch test 1, 2 weeks after DPC sensitization. Treatment here: therapeutic diphenylcyclopropenone sensitization with weekly scalp DPC. This specimen consisted of whole blood, obtained in connection with sensitization to the hapten diphenylcyclopropenone (DPC). All receptors come from a woman aged 40 to 50 with alopecia areata. Some clones in this sample may be carry-over from other donors' samples.

This clonotype has a handful of counts. The chain combines TRBV19 with TRBJ1-5; D might be TRBD1 (5 bases). CDR1 and CDR2 from the germline V gene are LNHDA and SQIVND (reference sequence). Between the trimmed V and J ends, which lost 8 bases and 3 bases, there was a span of 11 bases. The CDR3 covers 13 residues. CDR3 DNA: TGTGCCAGTGGGGGTGGGTTCAATCAGCCCCAGCATTTT. Residues: CASGGGFNQPQHF.

This clonotype showed up many times. This chain connects TRBV7-9 to TRBJ2-7, with TRBD1 as a possible D gene (6 bases). Germline assignment: CDR1 SEHNR and CDR2 FQNEAQ (reference sequence). There are 13 residues in the CDR3. V was pared by 5 bases and J by 4 bases, with 12 bases between. CDR3 sequence (DNA): TGTGCCAGCAGCGCCGGACAGACATACGAGCAGTACTTC. Translation gives CASSAGQTYEQYF.

This chain joins TRBV6-2 or TRBV6-3 and TRBJ2-6, with a tentative D call TRBD1 (5 bases). CDR1 MNHEY and CDR2 SVGEGT come from the germline V gene. The CDR3 totals 16 residues. Trimming pared 2 bases from V and 2 bases from J, leaving 10 bases between. This chain's CDR3 is CASSYRQGTGANVLTF. The CDR3 DNA sequence: TGTGCCAGCAGTTACCGTCAGGGAACTGGGGCCAACGTCCTGACTTTC.

This clonotype was found a few times. This sequence joins TRBV7-9 and TRBJ2-3, with a possible D match to TRBD2 (6 bases). This CDR3 is 16 amino acids long. Germline lookup yields CDR1 SEHNR and CDR2 FQNEAQ (reference sequence). The germline V and J ends were trimmed by 1 base and 5 bases, with 16 bases remaining between them. The CDR3 sequence: CASSLGGLLSRDTQYF. The CDR3 DNA reads TGTGCCAGCAGCTTAGGTGGACTACTCTCTAGAGATACGCAGTATTTT.

The chain is built from TRBV7-9 and TRBJ1-4; D not resolved. There are 13 residues in the CDR3. Germline V gene sequence: CDR1 SEHNR, CDR2 FQNEAQ (reference sequence). Between the trimmed V and J ends, which lost 0 bases and 13 bases, there was a span of 12 bases. The CDR3 nucleotides are TGTGCCAGCAGCTTAGCGGAAGGGAAGCGACTGTTTTTT. Translation gives CASSLAEGKRLFF.

This clonotype was recorded at least ten times. The chain's CDR3 is CASSYPGGGADTQYF. In DNA, the CDR3 is TGTGCCAGCAGTTACCCAGGGGGCGGAGCAGATACGCAGTATTTT. This chain joins TRBV6-2 or TRBV6-3 and TRBJ2-3; 8 positions match TRBD1. The germline V gene has CDR1 MNHEY and CDR2 SVGEGT. Trimming took 2 bases from V and 4 from J; bases not matched to a gene: 5. The CDR3 contains 15 residues.

The chain combines TRBV6-5 with TRBJ1-2, with D hard to call. Germline CDR1 reads MNHEY; CDR2 reads SVGAGI. The ends were cut back, 0 bases at V and 1 base at J, with 9 bases in the middle. This CDR3 is built from 15 residues. In nucleotides, the CDR3 is TGTGCCAGCAGTTACTCGATGCTGAGTAACTATGGCTACACCTTC. Residues: CASSYSMLSNYGYTF.

V and J are TRBV7-2 and TRBJ1-5, with D tentatively TRBD1 (5 bases). The CDR3 is 13 residues long. The germline V and J ends were trimmed by 6 bases and 0 bases, with 6 bases remaining between them. CDR1 is SGHTA, CDR2 FQGNSA, per germline. CDR3 bases: TGTGCCAGCAGGCAGGGTAGCAATCAGCCCCAGCATTTT. Amino acids: CASRQGSNQPQHF.

Only a few counts were recorded for this clonotype. The chain combines TRBV27 with TRBJ2-1, with D unresolved. The V gene lost 7 bases and the J gene lost 9 bases, with 16 bases spanning the gap. CDR1 is MNHEY and CDR2 is SMNVEV in the germline V gene (reference sequence). The CDR3 length is 13 residues. The CDR3 region is CASIRLPGREQFF. CDR3 sequence (DNA): TGTGCCAGCATCCGGCTCCCCGGCCGTGAGCAGTTCTTC.

Ten or more counts support this clonotype. This sequence joins TRBV7-3 and TRBJ2-1; 13 nucleotides align to TRBD2. This CDR3 contains 15 residues. Trimming took 1 base from V and 9 from J; bases not matched to a gene: 3. Germline-derived CDR1 and CDR2 are SGHTA and FQGTGA. CDR3 sequence (DNA): TGTGCCAGCAGCTTAAGGACTAGCGGGAGCGCTGAGCAGTTCTTC. Its translation: CASSLRTSGSAEQFF.

Ten or more counts support this clonotype. The chain couples TRBV28 to TRBJ1-2, with D perhaps TRBD1 (5 bases). From germline, CDR1 is MDHEN and CDR2 SYDVKM. V was clipped by 5 bases and J by 8 bases, with 12 bases between them. This CDR3 is built from 12 residues. This CDR3 is CASSRDGGGYTF. For the CDR3, the DNA is TGTGCCAGCAGTCGGGACGGCGGGGGCTACACCTTC.

This clonotype was counted only a few times. This rearrangement joins TRBV12-3 or TRBV12-4 to TRBJ2-3, with 7 bases that match TRBD2. The J segment lost 5 bases and the V segment lost 5 bases, leaving 16 bases of the junction unmatched. The CDR3 is 17 residues long. The CDR3 loop reads CASSLRSLAGVGDTQYF. The DNA of the CDR3 is TGTGCCAGCAGTCTCCGCTCTCTCGCGGGAGTTGGAGATACGCAGTATTTT.

The genes are TRBV4-3 and TRBJ2-2; D possibly corresponds to TRBD1 (6 bases). Deletions cut 0 bases from V and 4 bases from J, with 15 bases between. CDR1 is LGHNA, CDR2 YSLEER, per germline. This CDR3 spans 17 amino acids. CDR3 in amino acids: CASSQDVGAHRTGELFF. CDR3 bases: TGCGCCAGCAGCCAAGATGTGGGGGCACATCGCACCGGGGAGCTGTTTTTT.

The V call is TRBV25-1, the J call TRBJ2-3; possible D gene TRBD2, 6 bases. The CDR3 is 17 residues long. Looked up from germline, CDR1 is MGHDK and CDR2 is SYGVNS. The V and J ends lost 4 bases and 5 bases respectively, with 22 bases between them. The CDR3 protein is CASSAFNRAGMKDTQYF. CDR3 nucleotides: TGTGCCAGCAGTGCCTTCAACCGCGCGGGAATGAAAGATACGCAGTATTTT.

This clonotype has more than one count but fewer than ten. The chain is built from TRBV6-6 and TRBJ2-5; D remains ambiguous. Trimming stripped 2 bases from V and 1 base from J, with 5 bases between. The germline gives CDR1 MNHNY, CDR2 SVGAGI (reference sequence). The CDR3 contains 13 residues. DNA for the CDR3: TGTGCCAGCAGTTACGGGGTCCAAGAGACCCAGTACTTC. Translating gives CASSYGVQETQYF.

The V and J genes are TRBV7-2 and TRBJ1-6, with D possibly being TRBD1 (5 bases). The germline V gene encodes CDR1 SGHTA and CDR2 FQGNSA. With 5 bases removed from V and 4 bases from J, the gap between germline ends came to 27 bases. This CDR3 has 20 amino acids. The CDR3 sequence: CASSPRRRRRGDSYNSPLHF. The CDR3 coding sequence is TGTGCCAGCAGCCCTCGTCGGAGGCGAAGGGGTGACTCTTATAATTCACCCCTCCACTTT.

The table lists this clonotype with a few counts. This chain uses TRBV20-1 with TRBJ2-7; D not resolved. The length of the CDR3 is 15 residues. Germline values: CDR1 DFQATT, CDR2 SNEGSKA (reference sequence). V was pared by 0 bases and J by 3 bases, with 15 bases between. The CDR3 DNA reads as TGCAGTGCTAGAGATCAAAATCGGGTTTTCTACGAGCAGTACTTC. Protein: CSARDQNRVFYEQYF.

The chain recombines TRBV9 with TRBJ2-2, with 7 bases aligning to TRBD1. After removal of 4 bases from V and 6 bases from J, the junction contained 12 bases not matched to a gene. The CDR3 consists of 16 residues. The germline gives CDR1 SGDLS, CDR2 YYNGEE. The CDR3 region has the DNA TGTGCCAGCAGCCCCCGACAGGGTAACTCTCCCGGGGAGCTGTTTTTT. Protein: CASSPRQGNSPGELFF.

The CDR3 protein is CASSASGRKTGELFF. DNA for the CDR3: TGTGCCAGCAGTGCTAGCGGGAGAAAGACCGGGGAGCTGTTTTTT. The rearrangement links TRBV7-2 to TRBJ2-2; 10 bases map to TRBD2. The CDR3 has 15 amino acids. V dropped 6 bases and J dropped 5; count of bases not matched to a gene: 6. Germline CDR1 and CDR2: SGHTA and FQGNSA.

The chain employs TRBV5-4 and TRBJ2-5, with 7 nucleotides matching TRBD2. Germline loops: CDR1 SGHNT, CDR2 YYREEE (reference sequence). The CDR3 runs to 15 residues. After removal of 0 bases from V and 4 bases from J, the junction contained 6 bases not matched to a gene. The CDR3 bases are TGTGCCAGCAGCTTGGAGGGAGGGCCTCGAGAGACCCAGTACTTC. Amino acid sequence: CASSLEGGPRETQYF.

V gene TRBV18 combines with J gene TRBJ2-5; D might be TRBD1 or TRBD2, each matching 6 bases. Trimming pared 0 bases from V and 1 base from J, leaving 12 bases between. This CDR3 is 16 amino acids long. The V gene's germline CDR1 is KGHSH and CDR2 LQKENI. In DNA, the CDR3 is TGTGCCAGCTCACCACCAAGAGGGGGAGGCCAAGAGACCCAGTACTTC. Amino acids: CASSPPRGGGQETQYF.

The chain employs TRBV6-2 or TRBV6-3 and TRBJ1-1; D is perhaps TRBD1 (5 bases). The CDR3 runs to 14 residues. Germline V gene sequence: CDR1 MNHEY, CDR2 SVGEGT. Trimming removed 10 bases at V and 8 bases at J, with 23 bases between. CDR3 nucleotides: TGTGCCACCCTCGTCGGGGGATCCCAATTGGAAGCTTTCTTT. This codes for CATLVGGSQLEAFF.

This clonotype appeared a few times. The chain carries TRBV7-8 and TRBJ2-1; 8 bases are a match to TRBD2. Trimming took 2 bases from V and 2 from J; bases not matched to a gene: 11. In germline, CDR1 is SGHVS, CDR2 FQNEAQ. The CDR3 has 18 residues. Here the CDR3 DNA reads TGTGCCAGCAGCTTACCCACCAGCGGGAGAGGCCCCTACAATGAGCAGTTCTTC. It codes for CASSLPTSGRGPYNEQFF. Full variable domain (remainder filled in from reference TRBV7-8 and TRBJ2-1): GAGVSQSPRYKVAKRGQDVALRCDPISGHVSLFWYQQALGQGPEFLTYFQNEAQLDKSGLPSDRFFAERPEGSVSTLKIQRTQQEDSAVYLCASSLPTSGRGPYNEQFFGPGTRLTVL.

This clonotype was detected only a few times. This sequence joins TRBV5-1 and TRBJ2-1, with a tentative D call TRBD2 (6 bases). Germline V gives CDR1 SGHRS, CDR2 YFSETQ. V lost 3 bases and J 4 bases, leaving 8 bases between the germline ends. The CDR3 is 13 residues long. The DNA for the CDR3 is TGCGCCAGCAGCTGGGGACTTTACAATGAGCAGTTCTTC. Protein sequence: CASSWGLYNEQFF. The full variable domain, its missing parts supplied by reference TRBV5-1 and TRBJ2-1, is KAGVTQTPRYLIKTRGQQVTLSCSPISGHRSVSWYQQTPGQGLQFLFEYFSETQRNKGNFPGRFSGRQFSNSRSEMNVSTLELGDSALYLCASSWGLYNEQFFGPGTRLTVL.

The V and J genes are TRBV7-2 and TRBJ1-3, with D tentatively TRBD1 (6 bases). V lost 5 bases to trimming and J lost 2 bases, with 16 bases between them. The length of the CDR3 is 16 residues. CDR1 and CDR2 (germline): SGHTA, FQGNSA. The CDR3 coding sequence is TGTGCCAGCAGCGAAATTTCGGGGGCTCCTGGAAACACCATATATTTT. Protein product: CASSEISGAPGNTIYF.

This chain joins TRBV28 and TRBJ2-6; 9 bases fit TRBD1. Germline V gives CDR1 MDHEN, CDR2 SYDVKM. CDR3 length: 15 residues. The V and J ends lost 8 bases and 0 bases, in that order; junction bases with no gene match: 2. CDR3 loop: CASGTGSSGANVLTF. CDR3 bases: TGTGCCAGCGGGACAGGGTCCTCTGGGGCCAACGTCCTGACTTTC.

The rearrangement uses TRBV28 and TRBJ2-2; weak D call: TRBD1 (6 bases). The CDR3 extends over 13 amino acids. Germline V lookup: CDR1 MDHEN, CDR2 SYDVKM. V lost 10 bases and J lost 2, with 11 bases in between. The CDR3 DNA reads TGTGCCAATACGGACAGAAACACCGGGGAGCTGTTTTTT. Its protein is CANTDRNTGELFF.

The V and J genes are TRBV7-2 and TRBJ1-2, with D perhaps matching TRBD1 (5 bases). The CDR3 loop spans 15 amino acids. Germline assignment: CDR1 SGHTA and CDR2 FQGNSA. Trimming pared 0 bases from V and 0 bases from J, leaving 8 bases between. CDR3: CASSLAQGSNYGYTF. DNA for the CDR3: TGTGCCAGCAGCTTAGCCCAGGGCTCTAACTATGGCTACACCTTC.

This chain joins TRBV6-2 or TRBV6-3 and TRBJ2-4, with D unclear. The CDR3 runs 15 residues. Trimming left V 6 bases short and J 3 bases short, with 15 bases between. CDR1 and CDR2 (germline): MNHEY, SVGEGT. The CDR3 sequence is CASSPSFVGKNIQYF. Written as DNA, the CDR3 is TGTGCCAGCAGCCCCAGTTTTGTCGGCAAAAACATTCAGTACTTC.